This TCR beta chain was documented in a study of regulatory T cells in long-lasting Graves disease. V dropped 5 bases and J dropped 8; count of bases not matched to a gene: 7. The CDR3 is 15 amino acids. CDR1 is SQVTM and CDR2 is ANQGSEA in the germline V gene. Notes on the study in general: With some 2,800 shared public clonotypes, persistent patients exceeded new patients, who shared over 850. Newly diagnosed Graves' patients had higher TCR diversity than persistent ones.

The authors built TCR beta libraries using iRepertoire HTBI primers and Arm-PCR of CDR3 regions. TCRdb reanalysed the multiplex PCR reads using MiXCR and keeps one entry per CDR3 protein. Of some 450,000 distinct CDR3 sequences in the sample, about 15% are singletons; the top ten hold about 10%. Points on this clonotype: Its antigen is not identified.

The time point denotes: newly diagnosed GD, antithyroid drugs for less than 3 months. PBMC RNA was the source of the TCR library. The same sample was also used in a study of T cells in Graves' hyperthyroidism and ophthalmopathy. That work adds: A set of HTBI primers served as the primers for a first-round RT-PCR of the TCR CDR3.

This clonotype originated in a woman in her 30s with Graves disease. The material was peripheral blood mononuclear cells (PBMCs), obtained at new diagnosis, from a patient treated with antithyroid drugs. The chain recombines TRBV29-1 with TRBJ2-4, with 15 bases identical to TRBD2. This chain's CDR3 is CSVRTSGRAEDIQYF. CDR3 bases: TGCAGCGTTAGGACTAGCGGGAGGGCCGAGGACATTCAGTACTTC.